This is a list of T cell receptor beta chains from one sample in a study of brain T cells in children with intractable seizures. The method was immunoSEQ multiplex PCR; TCRdb's version includes in-frame clones alone and lacks a portion of them. This table has about 320,000 clones, roughly 93% appearing once. The sequences come from peripheral blood, collected approximately 5 months after surgery. These receptors all come from a boy younger than two with tuberous sclerosis and intractable seizures. The CDR3 runs from the conserved cysteine through the conserved F or W. A D gene is named only where the DNA matches it firmly. Not every row has a clone size; where given, it reads once, few, many or a size class.

TRBV2	TRBD2	-	TRBJ2-1	CATNPGGLATIWGDNEQFF	TGTGCCACCAATCCGGGGGGACTAGCGACTATATGGGGGGACAATGAGCAGTTCTTC
TRBV27	-	-	TRBJ2-2	CASSLGFRELFF	TGTGCCAGCAGTTTAGGGTTCCGGGAGCTGTTTTTT
TRBV9	-	-	TRBJ2-3	CASSVFGQGGDTQYF	TGTGCCAGCAGCGTATTTGGGCAGGGGGGAGATACGCAGTATTTT
TRBV5-4	-	-	TRBJ2-1	CASSPKDALKDEQFF	TGTGCCAGCAGCCCAAAGGACGCTTTGAAGGATGAGCAGTTCTTC
TRBV15	-	-	TRBJ1-2	CATSRGPGNYGYTF	TGTGCCACCAGCAGAGGCCCTGGTAACTATGGCTACACCTTC
TRBV20-1	-	-	TRBJ2-1	CSASSRGSYNEQFF	TGCAGTGCTAGTTCTCGCGGCTCTTACAATGAGCAGTTCTTC
TRBV19	-	-	TRBJ1-5	CASSPKGQLSYQPQHF	TGTGCCAGTAGTCCTAAAGGACAGTTATCATATCAGCCCCAGCATTTT
TRBV5-5	-	-	TRBJ1-5	CASSLAARGSQPQHF	TGTGCCAGCAGCTTGGCTGCTAGGGGTTCCCAGCCCCAGCATTTT
TRBV6-1	TRBD1	few	TRBJ1-5	CASSASDRGMGQPQHF	TGTGCCAGCAGTGCGTCGGACAGGGGGATGGGTCAGCCCCAGCATTTT
TRBV7-9	TRBD2	-	TRBJ2-2	CASSLSSGGMNTGELFF	TGTGCCAGCAGCTTAAGTAGCGGGGGGATGAACACCGGGGAGCTGTTTTTT
TRBV5-1	-	-	TRBJ2-2	CASTNSIQGGVNTGELFF	TGCGCCAGCACCAACTCCATCCAAGGGGGAGTTAACACCGGGGAGCTGTTTTTT
TRBV10-3	-	-	TRBJ2-2	CAISEKGNTGELFF	TGTGCCATCAGTGAAAAAGGCAACACCGGGGAGCTGTTTTTT
TRBV7-9	-	-	TRBJ1-6	CASSRPSSPLHF	TGTGCCAGCAGCCGGCCGAGTTCACCCCTCCACTTT
TRBV6-2/TRBV6-3	-	-	TRBJ2-3	CASSYGVFNTDTQYF	TGTGCCAGCAGTTACGGTGTCTTTAACACAGATACGCAGTATTTT
TRBV5-1	-	-	TRBJ1-1	CASRQGRSSEAFF	TGCGCCAGCAGACAGGGAAGAAGTTCTGAAGCTTTCTTT
TRBV18	-	-	TRBJ1-5	CASSPEAGQPQHF	TGTGCCAGCTCACCAGAGGCCGGTCAGCCCCAGCATTTT
TRBV19	-	-	TRBJ2-7	CASSSNYYEQYF	TGTGCCAGTAGTTCCAACTACTACGAGCAGTACTTC
TRBV30	-	-	TRBJ1-3	CAWSVSLSRGTIYF	TGTGCCTGGAGTGTATCCCTCTCTCGCGGCACCATATATTTT
TRBV24-1	-	-	TRBJ2-6	CATSGAVGSGANVLTF	TGTGCCACCAGTGGGGCGGTCGGCTCTGGGGCCAACGTCCTGACTTTC
TRBV24-1	-	-	TRBJ1-1	CATSDLLLRDSSRNTEAFF	TGTGCCACCAGTGATTTGCTTCTTAGGGATTCCAGCCGGAACACTGAAGCTTTCTTT
TRBV19	TRBD1	-	TRBJ1-1	CASRTGTGPSEAFF	TGTGCCAGTAGAACGGGGACAGGGCCTTCTGAAGCTTTCTTT
TRBV5-6	TRBD1	-	TRBJ2-7	CASSLGQGWYEQYF	TGTGCCAGCAGCCTAGGACAGGGTTGGTACGAGCAGTACTTC
TRBV27	TRBD1	-	TRBJ2-7	CASSPRDRGDDEQYF	TGTGCCAGCAGTCCTAGGGACAGGGGCGACGACGAGCAGTACTTC
TRBV11-2	TRBD1	-	TRBJ2-1	CASSTWTGLERNEQFF	TGTGCCAGCAGCACGTGGACAGGGTTGGAAAGGAATGAGCAGTTCTTC
TRBV18	TRBD1	-	TRBJ2-5	CASSPRQGDTQETQYF	TGTGCCAGCTCACCACGGCAGGGGGACACCCAAGAGACCCAGTACTTC
TRBV6-1	-	-	TRBJ1-2	CASSENRENRGYTF	TGTGCCAGCAGTGAAAACAGGGAGAATAGAGGCTACACCTTC
TRBV5-4	TRBD2	-	TRBJ2-3	CASSWGLGTSGGAGTDTQYF	TGTGCCAGCAGCTGGGGATTAGGGACTAGCGGGGGGGCGGGCACAGATACGCAGTATTTT
TRBV10-3	TRBD1	-	TRBJ1-5	CAISESRQGEQPQHF	TGTGCCATCAGTGAGTCCCGACAGGGAGAACAGCCCCAGCATTTT